This T cell receptor (beta chain) is from a study of metastatic and nonmetastatic thyroid tumors (TCRdb year 2020). Study-wide context: Repertoires were compared across peripheral blood and tumor or nodule tissue samples from malignant and benign thyroid patients.

Findings and caveats that apply to the study as a whole: In both blood and tumor samples, malignant tumors were reported to have significantly higher TCR beta diversity than benign nodules.

No treatment had been received by any patient before thyroid surgery. The study retrospectively analysed patient clinical samples collected from about 2011 to 2018 using T-cell receptor beta sequencing. By its share of the sample, this clone is medium-sized (0.01 to 0.1%). Its antigen specificity is not known. One base away there is no much larger clone; base qualities are not given. Library preparation was by PCR. Instrument used: Illumina HiSeq 4000. High-throughput sequencing was used to profile the TCR beta-chain CDR3 region of each patient. For the original study's pipeline: CDR3 differences across clinicopathological groups were used to build a classifier for discriminating distant-metastatic papillary thyroid cancer patients. The Shannon index was used to measure repertoire diversity, and the Morisita-Horn index was used to measure how similar tumor and blood repertoires were. TCRdb trimmed public reads at Q25 via fastp, called clones via MiXCR and kept in-frame beta chains. The V and J calls shown here were made by TCRdb, not taken from the authors' results. The sample table lists around 45,000 clones, about 3.2% of them with a count of one. The leading ten clones occupy approximately 10% of the sample.

The germline V and J ends show losses of 1 base and 7 bases respectively, and no gene match explains 11 bases of the junction. Per the germline V gene, SGHRS is the CDR1 and YFSETQ is the CDR2. The CDR3 runs 16 residues from the cysteine to the phenylalanine. Only CDR3 DNA is held: 48 bases, read in frame from base 1. Sequencing was carried out using blood. The receptor was derived from a female donor with papillary thyroid cancer or a benign thyroid nodule (not recorded which). Some clones in this sample may be carry-over from other donors' samples. This sequence uses TRBV5-1 and TRBJ2-7, and 10 junctional nucleotides match TRBD2. The CDR3 in this case is CASSLSPLAGLKEQYF. Here is the DNA: TGCGCCAGCAGCTTGTCCCCACTAGCGGGACTAAAGGAGCAGTACTTC. Reference TRBV5-1 and TRBJ2-7 proteins supply the regions before and after the CDR3; the full variable domain is: KAGVTQTPRYLIKTRGQQVTLSCSPISGHRSVSWYQQTPGQGLQFLFEYFSETQRNKGNFPGRFSGRQFSNSRSEMNVSTLELGDSALYLCASSLSPLAGLKEQYFGPGTRLTVT.